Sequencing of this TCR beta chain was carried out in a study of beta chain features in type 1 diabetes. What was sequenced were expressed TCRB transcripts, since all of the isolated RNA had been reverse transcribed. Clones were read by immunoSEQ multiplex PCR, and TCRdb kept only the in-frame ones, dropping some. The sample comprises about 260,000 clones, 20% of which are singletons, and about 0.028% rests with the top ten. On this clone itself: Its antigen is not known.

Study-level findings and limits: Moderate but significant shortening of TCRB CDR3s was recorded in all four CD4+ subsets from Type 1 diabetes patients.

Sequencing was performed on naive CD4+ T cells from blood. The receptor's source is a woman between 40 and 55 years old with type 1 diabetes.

For the CDR3, the DNA is TGCGCCAGCAGCTTGGTGGCAGGGCCCACTGAAGCTTTCTTT. Its protein product is CASSLVAGPTEAFF. The gene calls are TRBV5-1 and TRBJ1-1; D might be TRBD1 (5 bases). The V gene lost 0 bases and the J gene lost 4 bases, with 10 bases spanning the gap. Germline-derived CDR1 and CDR2 are SGHRS and YFSETQ. CDR3 length equals 14 residues. Combining the CDR3 with reference TRBV5-1 and TRBJ1-1 gives the whole variable domain KAGVTQTPRYLIKTRGQQVTLSCSPISGHRSVSWYQQTPGQGLQFLFEYFSETQRNKGNFPGRFSGRQFSNSRSEMNVSTLELGDSALYLCASSLVAGPTEAFFGQGTRLTVV.